This is a list of T cell receptor beta chains from one sample in a study of OX40 agonist ivuxolimab in advanced cancers. Only in-frame clones appear in the TCRdb table, and some are missing; sequencing was by immunoSEQ multiplex PCR. In the table there are roughly 57,000 clones, around 84% of which are singletons. The sample in question was CD4+ or CD8+ T cells sorted from blood, obtained in a trial of the OX40 agonist ivuxolimab. Receptors originate from an adult with an advanced solid tumor such as melanoma, head and neck, liver or kidney cancer. Each CDR3 is given with its conserved first and last residue. Each record gives: V gene, clone size, J gene, D gene, CDR3 protein, CDR3 DNA. D genes are given only for firm matches. Not every row has a clone size; where given, it reads once, few, many or a size class.

v_gene: TRBV5-1
abundance: .
j_gene: TRBJ2-2
d_gene: TRBD2
CDR3aa: CASSLVAGGTGELFF
CDR3nt: TGCGCCAGCAGCTTGGTGGCGGGGGGAACCGGGGAGCTGTTTTTT

v_gene: TRBV2
abundance: .
j_gene: TRBJ1-3
d_gene: .
CDR3aa: CASTAGATGNTIYF
CDR3nt: TGTGCCAGCACTGCGGGGGCGACTGGAAACACCATATATTTT

v_gene: TRBV6-4
abundance: .
j_gene: TRBJ2-2
d_gene: .
CDR3aa: CASRRGQANGELFF
CDR3nt: TGTGCCAGCAGGAGGGGACAAGCAAATGGGGAGCTGTTTTTT

v_gene: TRBV5-1
abundance: .
j_gene: TRBJ1-1
d_gene: TRBD1
CDR3aa: CASSSRGQMAPLNTEAFF
CDR3nt: TGCGCCAGCAGCTCCCGGGGACAGATGGCTCCCTTGAACACTGAAGCTTTCTTT

v_gene: TRBV11-3
abundance: few
j_gene: TRBJ2-7
d_gene: TRBD2
CDR3aa: CASSLRSGGTYEQYF
CDR3nt: TGTGCCAGCAGTCTAAGATCCGGGGGGACCTACGAGCAGTACTTC

v_gene: TRBV23-1
abundance: .
j_gene: TRBJ1-5
d_gene: .
CDR3aa: CASSQSEGNQPQHF
CDR3nt: TGCGCCAGCAGTCAGTCCGAAGGTAATCAGCCCCAGCATTTT

v_gene: TRBV5-1
abundance: once
j_gene: TRBJ2-7
d_gene: TRBD1
CDR3aa: CASSPTGGQTEQYF
CDR3nt: TGCGCCAGCAGCCCTACAGGGGGTCAAACGGAGCAGTACTTC

v_gene: TRBV18
abundance: few
j_gene: TRBJ1-1
d_gene: .
CDR3aa: CASSPLDAGPNTEAFF
CDR3nt: TGTGCCAGCTCACCACTTGATGCAGGCCCGAACACTGAAGCTTTCTTT

v_gene: TRBV2
abundance: .
j_gene: TRBJ2-2
d_gene: .
CDR3aa: CASSDRLANTGELFF
CDR3nt: TGTGCCAGCAGTGACAGGCTCGCGAACACCGGGGAGCTGTTTTTT

v_gene: TRBV4-1
abundance: .
j_gene: TRBJ2-2
d_gene: TRBD1
CDR3aa: CASSQDKGGQDTGELFF
CDR3nt: TGCGCCAGCAGCCAAGATAAAGGGGGACAGGACACCGGGGAGCTGTTTTTT